The clone carrying this T cell receptor (beta chain) occurred once. This specimen belongs to a study of control samples from healthy donors and cancer patients. TCRdb's table, derived via immunoSEQ multiplex PCR, lists solely in-frame clones and lacks some. In the table there are some 74,000 clones, 75% to 85% of which are singletons. Germline CDR1 MNHEY, CDR2 SMNVEV (reference sequence). J was trimmed by 2 bases and V by 5 bases; bases with no gene match: 5. The CDR3 covers 15 residues. The V and J genes are TRBV27 and TRBJ2-7; TRBD1 matches 11 bases. Sequenced sample: blood. The clonotype originates from a man in his fifties or sixties in good health. The CDR3 DNA reads TGTGCCAGCAGTCCACTGGGACAGGGGGCCTACGAGCAGTACTTC. Its protein is CASSPLGQGAYEQYF.